The 26 T cell receptor beta chains below all came from one sample that was sequenced in a study of cytomegalovirus exposure and HLA in healthy donors (dated by TCRdb to the late 2010s). The library was obtained by the immunoSEQ multiplex PCR assay. A mixture of 60 forward primers for TCR Vbeta segments and 13 reverse primers for TCR Jbeta segments was used in the multiplex PCR. TCRdb provides this immuneACCESS table in a form limited to in-frame rearrangements. Some clones are lacking; in checked studies, under half of them reflect an unresolved V gene, and why the rest are absent is not known. The sample table contains roughly 180,000 clones; only one count was recorded for roughly 75% of them. The ten largest clones add up to approximately 2.1% of the sample. Source material: PBMCs. These receptor sequences come from a woman in her 30s in good health and CMV-seronegative.

The chain carries TRBV5-8 and TRBJ1-1, with D possibly being TRBD1 (6 bases). The CDR3 runs to 16 residues. The V and J ends lost 2 bases and 1 base respectively, with 15 bases between them. Germline CDR1 and CDR2: SGHTS and YDEGEE. CDR3 coding DNA: TGTGCCAGCAGCTTCCGTTCAACAGGGCGGAACACTGAAGCTTTCTTT. It codes for CASSFRSTGRNTEAFF. Supplemented by reference TRBV5-8 and TRBJ1-1, the full variable domain reads EAGVTQSPTHLIKTRGQQATLRCSPISGHTSVYWYQQALGLGLQFLLWYDEGEERNRGNFPPRFSGRQFPNYSSELNVNALELEDSALYLCASSFRSTGRNTEAFFGQGTRLTVV.

The chain combines TRBV11-1 with TRBJ2-7, with a weak D call TRBD2 (6 bases). CDR1 SGHAT and CDR2 FQDESV come from the germline V gene (reference sequence). CDR3 length: 15 residues. V lost 5 bases, J lost 6 bases, and 20 bases lay in between. CDR3 sequence (DNA): TGTGCCAGCAGCCTCCGACTAGACTCTGCCTCCGAGCAGTACTTC. Residues: CASSLRLDSASEQYF.

The V and J genes are TRBV18 and TRBJ1-6; weak D call: TRBD1 (5 bases). Trimming left V 3 bases short and J 7 bases short, with 13 bases between. Germline V lookup: CDR1 KGHSH, CDR2 LQKENI. This CDR3 comprises 15 residues. This chain's CDR3 is CASSPAQVENSPLHF. CDR3 sequence (DNA): TGTGCCAGCTCACCGGCACAGGTCGAAAATTCACCCCTCCACTTT.

The chain couples TRBV29-1 to TRBJ1-6, with TRBD1 matching 9 bases. With 7 bases clipped from V and 5 bases from J, the junction kept 6 bases outside the gene matches. CDR3 length equals 14 residues. Germline V CDR1 and CDR2: SQVTM, ANQGSEA. The CDR3 bases are TGCAGCGCCGACAGGGGGACCCATAATTCACCCCTCCACTTT. It is translated as CSADRGTHNSPLHF.

The V gene is TRBV19, the J gene TRBJ1-2; no reliable D call. This CDR3 spans 15 amino acids. V lost 4 bases and J lost 2, with 14 bases in between. Germline CDR1 reads LNHDA; CDR2 reads SQIVND (reference sequence). CDR3 bases: TGTGCCAGTAGTAGTTACGGGGAACTAAACTATGGCTACACCTTC. Protein: CASSSYGELNYGYTF.

The chain is built from TRBV6-1 and TRBJ1-2; maybe TRBD1 (5 bases). Trimming removed 0 bases from V and 4 bases from J, with 12 bases in between. Germline CDR1 MNHNS, CDR2 SASEGT. This CDR3 region has 15 residues. The CDR3 DNA is TGTGCCAGCAGTGAAGCGATGGGGCAAGGCTATGGCTACACCTTC. It specifies CASSEAMGQGYGYTF.

The chain carries TRBV6-1 and TRBJ1-4; 11 bases map to TRBD1. This CDR3 is built from 15 residues. The trim removed 1 base at V and 8 bases at J, leaving 3 bases unmatched. Germline V gene sequence: CDR1 MNHNS, CDR2 SASEGT. For the CDR3, the DNA is TGTGCCAGCAGTGAAGGGGGACAGGGGGGCGAAAAACTGTTTTTT. Its protein product is CASSEGGQGGEKLFF.

This rearrangement joins TRBV10-1 to TRBJ1-2; 9 nucleotides agree with TRBD1. This CDR3 has 13 amino acids. V was pared by 2 bases and J by 7 bases, with 2 bases of the junction left unmatched. The germline V gene encodes CDR1 WNHNN and CDR2 SYGVQD (reference sequence). The DNA of the CDR3 is TGCGCCAGCAGTGAGGGACAGGGGATTGGCTACACCTTC. Encoded protein: CASSEGQGIGYTF.

As regards this clone: This same CDR3 is encoded by further DNA sequences in the sample. V usage is TRBV30 and J usage is TRBJ1-6; 7 nucleotides agree with TRBD1. Germline CDR1 GTSNPN, CDR2 SVGIG (reference sequence). This CDR3 has 12 amino acids. J gave up 5 bases and V 8 bases, and 3 bases lay outside the gene matches. In DNA form, the CDR3 reads TGTGCCCGAGGACAGGATAATTCACCCCTCCACTTT. Protein sequence: CARGQDNSPLHF.

The chain joins TRBV5-4 to TRBJ2-2, with TRBD1 matching 9 bases. With V trimmed by 0 bases and J by 6 bases, 6 bases remained unmatched. The germline gives CDR1 SGHNT, CDR2 YYREEE (reference sequence). The CDR3 contains 16 residues. In DNA form, the CDR3 reads TGTGCCAGCAGCTTGGGCGGGACAGGGATCCCCGGGGAGCTGTTTTTT. Its translation is CASSLGGTGIPGELFF. Filled out from reference TRBV5-4 and TRBJ2-2, the complete variable domain reads ETGVTQSPTHLIKTRGQQVTLRCSSQSGHNTVSWYQQALGQGPQFIFQYYREEENGRGNFPPRFSGLQFPNYSSELNVNALELDDSALYLCASSLGGTGIPGELFFGEGSRLTVL.

The chain has TRBV11-1 and TRBJ1-1, with D maybe TRBD1 (6 bases). The CDR3 is 15 residues long. With 3 bases removed from V and 4 bases from J, the gap between germline ends came to 15 bases. From germline, CDR1 is SGHAT and CDR2 FQDESV (reference sequence). The CDR3 DNA sequence: TGTGCCAGCAGCTTTATAGGGGGGGGCGGCACTGAAGCTTTCTTT. Translating gives CASSFIGGGGTEAFF.

Only one count was recorded for this clone. The chain recombines TRBV7-6 with TRBJ2-1; 13 bases match TRBD2. CDR1 is SGHVS and CDR2 is FNYEAQ in the germline V gene. V gave up 5 bases and J gave up 5 bases; unmatched junction bases: 3. This CDR3 is 15 amino acids long. The CDR3 protein is CASSDGTSGNNEQFF. The CDR3 bases are TGTGCCAGCAGCGACGGGACTAGCGGGAACAATGAGCAGTTCTTC. The variable domain in full, with the rest retrieved from reference TRBV7-6 and TRBJ2-1, is GAGVSQSPRYKVTKRGQDVALRCDPISGHVSLYWYRQALGQGPEFLTYFNYEAQQDKSGLPNDRFSAERPEGSISTLTIQRTEQRDSAMYRCASSDGTSGNNEQFFGPGTRLTVL.

The V and J genes are TRBV11-2 and TRBJ1-6; D call uncertain. This CDR3 is 11 amino acids long. CDR1 is SGHAT and CDR2 is FQNNGV in the germline V gene. V dropped 6 bases and J dropped 7 bases, with 4 bases sitting between them. The CDR3 nucleotides are TGTGCCAGCAGACAAAATTCACCCCTCCACTTT. Encoded protein: CASRQNSPLHF.

This sequence joins TRBV5-6 and TRBJ1-1, with TRBD1 matching over 7 bases. The CDR3 sequence is 16 residues long. V lost 2 bases to trimming and J lost 5 bases; unmatched junction nucleotides: 12. CDR1 SGHDT and CDR2 YYEEEE come from the germline V gene. The chain's CDR3 is CASSFYGRGRGTEAFF. Written as DNA, the CDR3 is TGTGCCAGCAGCTTTTACGGGAGGGGGCGAGGGACTGAAGCTTTCTTT.

The table lists this clone with a few counts. The CDR3 nucleotides read TGCGCCAGCAGCTTGGACAGTGGATCCGGGGAGCTGTTTTTT. This codes for CASSLDSGSGELFF. The J gene is TRBJ2-2, the V gene TRBV5-1; no clear D. The CDR3 sequence is 14 residues long. V was trimmed by 0 bases and J by 6 bases, leaving 9 bases between them. Germline CDR1 reads SGHRS; CDR2 reads YFSETQ.

The chain joins TRBV6-1 to TRBJ1-2; TRBD1 is a possible D gene (5 bases). The CDR3 contains 15 residues. Trimming removed 1 base from V and 2 bases from J, with 11 bases in between. The germline CDR1 and CDR2 sequences are MNHNS and SASEGT. The CDR3 DNA sequence: TGTGCCAGCAGTGAAGAGGCGGGGCCCAACTATGGCTACACCTTC. Residues: CASSEEAGPNYGYTF.

This clone was seen just once. The J gene is TRBJ2-5, the V gene TRBV7-2, with 10 bases lining up with TRBD1. Germline CDR1 SGHTA, CDR2 FQGNSA. The CDR3 runs 16 residues. Unmatched junction bases numbered 9, after V lost 7 bases and J lost 1 base. CDR3 in DNA: TGTGCCAGCACCTTTGACAGGGGGCACCGCCAAGAGACCCAGTACTTC. Its translation is CASTFDRGHRQETQYF.

The chain recombines TRBV30 with TRBJ2-7; the match to TRBD1 covers 8 bases. V lost 3 bases, J lost 6 bases, and 22 bases stayed unmatched. CDR3 size: 18 residues. Per the germline V gene, CDR1 is GTSNPN and CDR2 is SVGIG (reference sequence). The chain's CDR3 is CAWSPIGRRQGATGEQYF. The CDR3, as DNA: TGTGCCTGGAGCCCGATAGGGCGTCGGCAGGGGGCAACGGGCGAGCAGTACTTC.

The chain carries TRBV7-7 and TRBJ2-5, with 9 nucleotides matching TRBD2. The CDR3 runs to 16 residues. Germline CDR1 is SSHAT and CDR2 is FNYEAQ (reference sequence). The V gene end was trimmed by 5 bases and the J gene end by 0 bases; junction bases not matched to a gene: 7. CDR3 sequence: CASSRGVAGDQETQYF. The CDR3, as DNA: TGTGCCAGCAGCCGCGGGGTAGCGGGGGACCAAGAGACCCAGTACTTC.

This clone was detected once. The chain employs TRBV7-2 and TRBJ2-2; D not resolved. CDR3 size: 13 residues. Between the trimmed V and J ends, which lost 5 bases and 6 bases, there was a span of 10 bases. Germline V gives CDR1 SGHTA, CDR2 FQGNSA. In nucleotides, the CDR3 is TGTGCCAGCAGCCTCTTTAGATCCGGGGAGCTGTTTTTT. As protein: CASSLFRSGELFF.

This chain uses TRBV4-1 with TRBJ2-7, with TRBD2 matching over 11 bases. The germline gives CDR1 MGHRA, CDR2 YSYEKL. This CDR3 has 16 residues. The junction had 2 bases not matched to a gene; V was cut back by 1 base and J by 0 bases. CDR3 residues: CASSQGGLAASYEQYF. The CDR3 coding sequence is TGCGCCAGCAGCCAAGGGGGACTAGCGGCCTCCTACGAGCAGTACTTC.

The chain links TRBV21-1 to TRBJ2-7; TRBD1, as called in the table, went unchecked against the DNA. TRBV21-1 is a known pseudogene. This CDR3 spans 16 amino acids. CDR3 DNA: TGTGCCAGCAGCAAAGCCGATTGGGGGCTCTCCTACGAGCAGTACTTC. Residues: CASSKADWGLSYEQYF.

The CDR3 coding sequence is TGTGCCAGCAGTGAAGAGGGGGCGGTCACTGAAGCTTTCTTT. Amino acid sequence: CASSEEGAVTEAFF. The J gene is TRBJ1-1, the V gene TRBV6-1, with 7 bases matching TRBD1. The CDR3 has 14 residues. V gave up 1 base and J gave up 4 bases; unmatched junction bases: 3. CDR1 and CDR2 from the germline V gene are MNHNS and SASEGT.

V is TRBV11-2 and J is TRBJ2-3; 8 bases match TRBD2. Germline V gives CDR1 SGHAT, CDR2 FQNNGV. The CDR3 is 15 residues long. J gave up 2 bases and V 2 bases, and 3 bases lay outside the gene matches. The CDR3 DNA reads as TGTGCCAGCAGCTTACGGGGGGGCCACACAGATACGCAGTATTTT. It translates to CASSLRGGHTDTQYF.

The chain has TRBV10-3 and TRBJ1-6; 7 bases match TRBD1. Trimming removed 0 bases from V and 5 bases from J; junction bases left unmatched: 4. Germline CDR1 is ENHRY and CDR2 is SYGVKD. This CDR3 is built from 16 residues. The CDR3 is CAISESGQENNSPLHF. CDR3 coding DNA: TGTGCCATCAGTGAGTCCGGACAGGAGAATAATTCACCCCTCCACTTT.

The V call is TRBV7-9, the J call TRBJ2-1, with D unclear. Looked up from germline, CDR1 is SEHNR and CDR2 is FQNEAQ (reference sequence). The length of the CDR3 is 11 residues. The V and J ends lost 4 bases and 6 bases respectively, with 4 bases between them. CDR3 residues: CASSWANEQFF. CDR3 DNA: TGTGCCAGCAGCTGGGCCAATGAGCAGTTCTTC.